These 11 T cell receptor beta chains were sequenced from one sample in a study of T cell responses to AZD1222 COVID-19 vaccine. TCRdb's copy holds only in-frame clones and misses some; the assay was immunoSEQ multiplex PCR. The sample holds fewer than 20,000 clones, about 87% seen once. The sample in question was peripheral blood, obtained 28 days after the second AZD1222 dose. The receptors stem from an adult who received the AZD1222 COVID-19 vaccine.

The chain joins TRBV5-1 to TRBJ2-7, with 8 bases aligning to TRBD1. With 6 bases clipped from V and 8 bases from J, the junction kept 28 bases outside the gene matches. The CDR3 length is 19 residues. Germline V CDR1 and CDR2: SGHRS, YFSETQ. Here the CDR3 DNA reads TGCGCCAGCACCGGAGCTTCGTTCAGTGTGGGCAGGGGGCGCGTTAAGCAGTACTTC. This gives the protein CASTGASFSVGRGRVKQYF.

The V gene is TRBV6-1, the J gene TRBJ2-7; TRBD1 aligns across 7 bases. The junction had 5 bases not matched to a gene; V was cut back by 0 bases and J by 3 bases. Germline V lookup: CDR1 MNHNS, CDR2 SASEGT. The CDR3 covers 15 residues. CDR3 DNA: TGTGCCAGCAGTGAAGCGTCCGGACAGGTCTACGAGCAGTACTTC. Translated, it gives CASSEASGQVYEQYF.

This chain connects TRBV11-1 to TRBJ2-7; the D gene is possibly TRBD2 (6 bases). Trimming pared 5 bases from V and 7 bases from J, leaving 21 bases between. This CDR3 is built from 15 residues. Germline V CDR1 and CDR2: SGHAT, FQDESV (reference sequence). CDR3 DNA sequence: TGTGCCAGCAGCGCTCGAACTTCGACCCGGGGGGAGCAGTACTTC. Its translation is CASSARTSTRGEQYF.

The chain links TRBV14 to TRBJ2-7, with D uncertain. Germline CDR1 is SGHDN and CDR2 is FVKESK. The V gene lost 0 bases and the J gene lost 2 bases, with 8 bases spanning the gap. The CDR3 has 14 residues. The CDR3 loop is CASSQDDETYEQYF. Here the CDR3 DNA reads TGTGCCAGCAGCCAAGATGATGAGACCTACGAGCAGTACTTC.

V gene TRBV7-9 combines with J gene TRBJ1-1; D is undetermined. Germline CDR1 SEHNR, CDR2 FQNEAQ (reference sequence). This CDR3 has 11 residues. V lost 3 bases and J 1 base, leaving 0 bases between the germline ends. CDR3 bases: TGTGCCAGCAGCTTGAACACTGAAGCTTTCTTT. It encodes CASSLNTEAFF. Full variable domain (remainder filled in from reference TRBV7-9 and TRBJ1-1): DTGVSQNPRHKITKRGQNVTFRCDPISEHNRLYWYRQTLGQGPEFLTYFQNEAQLEKSRLLSDRFSAERPKGSFSTLEIQRTEQGDSAMYLCASSLNTEAFFGQGTRLTVV.

The genes are TRBV11-2 and TRBJ2-5; 9 positions agree with TRBD2. V gave up 5 bases and J gave up 1 base; unmatched junction bases: 8. CDR3 length: 16 amino acids. The germline V gene encodes CDR1 SGHAT and CDR2 FQNNGV. CDR3 residues: CASSPRGAGGQETQYF. Here the CDR3 DNA reads TGTGCCAGCAGCCCACGGGGAGCGGGGGGCCAAGAGACCCAGTACTTC.

V gene TRBV6-5 combines with J gene TRBJ2-2; TRBD1 matches 7 bases. J was trimmed by 9 bases and V by 5 bases; bases with no gene match: 6. This CDR3 has 13 residues. The germline V gene has CDR1 MNHEY and CDR2 SVGAGI. In DNA, the CDR3 is TGTGCCAGCAGTAACCAGGGGGTGAGGGAGCTGTTTTTT. It translates to CASSNQGVRELFF.

The gene calls are TRBV7-9 and TRBJ1-1; TRBD1 agrees at 7 bases. V dropped 5 bases and J dropped 0; count of bases not matched to a gene: 12. There are 17 residues in the CDR3. Germline CDR1 reads SEHNR; CDR2 reads FQNEAQ (reference sequence). The CDR3 DNA reads TGTGCCAGCAGCGGCAGGGGGGAATGGGGGATGAACACTGAAGCTTTCTTT. Residues: CASSGRGEWGMNTEAFF.

The chain is built from TRBV3-1 (or the pseudogene TRBV3-2) and TRBJ2-4; 14 bases align to TRBD2. The germline V gene encodes CDR1 LGHDT and CDR2 YNNKEL (reference sequence). The CDR3 consists of 18 residues. V was pared by 3 bases and J by 2 bases, with 6 bases of the junction left unmatched. This chain's CDR3 is CASSQTGLAGDSKNIQYF. CDR3 sequence (DNA): TGTGCCAGCAGCCAGACGGGACTAGCGGGAGACTCCAAAAACATTCAGTACTTC.

V is TRBV6-5 and J is TRBJ2-7, with 10 bases aligning to TRBD1. The trim removed 4 bases at V and 4 bases at J, leaving 4 bases unmatched. The CDR3 contains 14 residues. The V gene's germline CDR1 is MNHEY and CDR2 SVGAGI. This CDR3 reads CASSSPGQGYEQYF. As DNA, the CDR3 is TGTGCCAGCAGTTCCCCGGGACAGGGGTACGAGCAGTACTTC.

This clone showed up just once. The CDR3 DNA reads as TGTGCCAGCAGCCAAGATTTGGGGGCCTACGAGCAGTACTTC. Translating it yields CASSQDLGAYEQYF. The chain links TRBV3-1 (or the pseudogene TRBV3-2) to TRBJ2-7; D may match TRBD1 or TRBD2 (5 bases each). The CDR3 sequence is 14 residues long. The germline gives CDR1 LGHDT, CDR2 YNNKEL (reference sequence). With 0 bases removed from V and 2 bases from J, the gap between germline ends came to 8 bases.